Listed here are 25 T cell receptor gamma chains from one sample, sequenced in a study of gamma-delta chains in newborns, infants, children. TCRdb reran clone calling via CATT on the reads. The sample lists roughly 1,200 gamma-chain clones, 60% to 70% occurring once. The sample was blood. The receptor source for this set is a child who was a newborn, infant or young child, either healthy, febrile or measles-vaccinated (not recorded which).

Called V gene: TRGV9; the J gene was not called. Germline CDR1 reads GITISATS; CDR2 reads ISYDGTV (reference sequence). This CDR3 has 13 amino acids. The CDR3, as DNA: TGTGCCTTGTGGGAGGTGAGGTATAAAAACAAACTCTTT. Translated, it gives CALWEVRYKNKLF.

The chain combines TRGV9 with TRGJP. No J gene was available from TCRdb, and it was assigned here by a germline match of the DNA. CDR3 length: 17 amino acids. The junction had 6 bases not matched to a gene; V was cut back by 0 bases and J by 7 bases. CDR1 is GITISATS and CDR2 is ISYDGTV in the germline V gene (reference sequence). The CDR3 DNA reads as TGTGCCTTGTGGGAGGTGATAAGGGAGTTGGGCAAAAAAATCAAGGTATTT. Its translation is CALWEVIRELGKKIKVF.

The rearrangement uses TRGV9 and TRGJP. Here the J gene came from matching the DNA to germline, since TCRdb omits it. V gave up 5 bases and J gave up 7 bases; unmatched junction bases: 5. The length of the CDR3 is 15 residues. Germline V CDR1 and CDR2: GITISATS, ISYDGTV (reference sequence). CDR3 amino acids: CALWVRELGKKIKVF. As DNA, the CDR3 is TGTGCCTTGTGGGTTAGGGAGTTGGGCAAAAAAATCAAGGTATTT.

With regard to this clone: Other DNA sequences in this specimen translate into the identical CDR3. This sequence joins TRGV9 and TRGJP. Assignment of the J gene here rests on matching the DNA to germline, because TCRdb gives none. V lost 0 bases to trimming and J lost 5 bases; unmatched junction nucleotides: 4. Looked up from germline, CDR1 is GITISATS and CDR2 is ISYDGTV (reference sequence). The CDR3 has 17 residues. DNA for the CDR3: TGTGCCTTGTGGGAGGTGCAGGAAGAGTTGGGCAAAAAAATCAAGGTATTT. Amino acid sequence: CALWEVQEELGKKIKVF.

This clone was counted once. A much larger clone lies one base from this, so it may be a read error. The chain combines TRGV9 with TRGJP. TCRdb lists no J gene, so it was determined here by aligning the DNA to germline. CDR1 GITISATS and CDR2 ISYDGTV come from the germline V gene (reference sequence). CDR3 length equals 15 residues. The ends lost 1 base at V and 8 bases at J; junction bases unmatched: 2. The CDR3 region has the DNA TGTGCCTTGTGGGAGGTAAAGTTGGGCAAAAAAATCAAGGTATTT. Its translation is CALWEVKLGKKIKVF.

A word on this clone: The likely explanation is a read error, given a far larger clone one base away. Other DNA sequences in the sample encode the same CDR3. The chain is built from TRGV9 and TRGJP. No J gene is reported in TCRdb; it was inferred here by comparing the DNA with germline. With 3 bases clipped from V and 3 bases from J, the junction kept 2 bases outside the gene matches. Germline loops: CDR1 GITISATS, CDR2 ISYDGTV (reference sequence). CDR3 size: 16 residues. CDR3 bases: TGTGCCTTGTGGGAGCTGCAAGAGTTGGGCAAAAAAATCAAGGTATTT. Amino acid sequence: CALWELQELGKKIKVF.

The rearrangement uses TRGV9 and TRGJ1 or TRGJ2. Germline matching of the DNA provided the J gene here, since TCRdb leaves it blank. Germline V gives CDR1 GITISATS, CDR2 ISYDGTV (reference sequence). V gave up 3 bases and J gave up 10 bases; unmatched junction bases: 6. This CDR3 contains 11 residues. This CDR3 reads CALWERQKKLF. The CDR3 coding sequence is TGTGCCTTGTGGGAGAGGCAGAAGAAACTCTTT.

In the case of this clone: The same CDR3 can be traced to other DNA sequences in this sample. The J gene is TRGJP, the V gene TRGV9. Assignment of the J gene here rests on matching the DNA to germline, because TCRdb gives none. Germline loops: CDR1 GITISATS, CDR2 ISYDGTV (reference sequence). The CDR3 covers 17 residues. V shed 0 bases, J shed 5 bases, and the junction held 4 bases outside the gene matches. Written as DNA, the CDR3 is TGTGCCTTGTGGGAGGTGCATGAAGAGTTGGGCAAAAAAATCAAGGTATTT. It specifies CALWEVHEELGKKIKVF.

The V gene is TRGV9, but the J gene lacks a call. In germline, CDR1 is GITISATS, CDR2 ISYDGTV (reference sequence). The CDR3 covers 13 residues. The CDR3 region is CALCVGWGYNKLF. The CDR3 DNA follows: TGTGCCTTGTGTGTGGGGTGGGGATATAACAAACTCTTT.

Note on this clone: The same CDR3 is also encoded by other DNA sequences in this sample. The chain links TRGV9 to TRGJP. The J gene, absent from TCRdb, was called here by matching the DNA to germline. The V gene's germline CDR1 is GITISATS and CDR2 ISYDGTV (reference sequence). The J segment lost 9 bases and the V segment lost 0 bases, leaving 2 bases of the junction unmatched. This CDR3 region has 15 residues. CDR3 nucleotides: TGTGCCTTGTGGGAGGTGCGGTTGGGCAAAAAAATCAAGGTATTT. Protein: CALWEVRLGKKIKVF.

This clone was recorded once. This chain connects TRGV9 to TRGJP. Because TCRdb records no J gene, it was assigned here through a match of the DNA to germline. The CDR3 loop spans 15 amino acids. Germline CDR1 GITISATS, CDR2 ISYDGTV (reference sequence). V lost 6 bases to trimming and J lost 7 bases; unmatched junction nucleotides: 6. The CDR3 nucleotides are TGTGCCTTGTGGCCTCGGGAGTTGGGCAAAAAAATCAAGGTATTT. Translated, it gives CALWPRELGKKIKVF.

As to this clone: A clone one base away is much larger, so this may be a read error. The chain couples TRGV9 to TRGJP. TCRdb leaves out the J gene; it was filled in here by matching the DNA to germline. The CDR3 has 15 residues. V lost 4 bases, J lost 7 bases, and 4 bases stayed unmatched. The V gene's germline CDR1 is GITISATS and CDR2 ISYDGTV (reference sequence). CDR3 sequence (DNA): TGTGCCTTGTGGGATCACGAGTTGGGCAAAAAAATCAAGGTATTT. This codes for CALWDHELGKKIKVF.

The J gene is TRGJP, the V gene TRGV9. In the absence of a J gene in TCRdb, the DNA was matched to germline to assign it here. V shed 4 bases and J 3 bases; nucleotides not matched to a gene: 3. Per germline, CDR1 GITISATS and CDR2 ISYDGTV (reference sequence). The CDR3 is 16 amino acids. The CDR3 loop is CALWDEQELGKKIKVF. As DNA, the CDR3 is TGTGCCTTGTGGGACGAGCAAGAGTTGGGCAAAAAAATCAAGGTATTT.

Only a few counts were recorded for this clone. The chain employs TRGV9 and TRGJP. In the absence of a J gene in TCRdb, the DNA was matched to germline to assign it here. The germline gives CDR1 GITISATS, CDR2 ISYDGTV (reference sequence). This CDR3 is 16 amino acids long. V trimming: 3 bases; J trimming: 5 bases; junction bases outside the gene matches: 4. The DNA for the CDR3 is TGTGCCTTGTGGGAGAGGGAAGAGTTGGGCAAAAAAATCAAGGTATTT. Amino acids: CALWEREELGKKIKVF.

On this clone itself: A read error may account for a junction end that differs from germline. At the DNA level, this CDR3 is encoded by other sequences in the same sample as well. The chain couples TRGV9 to TRGJP. The J gene comes from matching the DNA to germline here; TCRdb lacks it. The CDR3 extends over 17 amino acids. CDR1 GITISATS and CDR2 ISYDGTV come from the germline V gene (reference sequence). CDR3 protein: CALWEATQELGKKIKVF. The DNA for the CDR3 is TGCGCCTTGTGGGAGGCAACGCAAGAGTTGGGCAAAAAAATCAAGGTATTT.

The CDR3 spells CALWDQRQELGKKIKVF. The CDR3 DNA follows: TGTGCCTTGTGGGACCAAAGGCAAGAGTTGGGCAAAAAAATCAAGGTATTT. The V call is TRGV9, the J call TRGJP. No J segment appears in TCRdb, so it was assigned here by matching the sequence to germline. The germline V gene encodes CDR1 GITISATS and CDR2 ISYDGTV (reference sequence). With 4 bases clipped from V and 2 bases from J, the junction kept 5 bases outside the gene matches. The CDR3 is made up of 17 amino acids.

CDR3: CALWDVGKKIKVF. The CDR3 DNA reads as TGTGCCTTGTGGGATGTGGGCAAAAAAATCAAGGTATTT. J is TRGJP and V is TRGV9. No J segment appears in TCRdb, so it was assigned here by matching the sequence to germline. This CDR3 has 13 amino acids. Trimming removed 4 bases from V and 11 bases from J; junction bases left unmatched: 2. Germline CDR1 GITISATS, CDR2 ISYDGTV (reference sequence).

Remarks on this clone: This same CDR3 is encoded by further DNA sequences in the sample. A V gene of TRGV9 was called, but no J gene was assigned. The CDR3 has 15 residues. Germline CDR1 reads GITISATS; CDR2 reads ISYDGTV (reference sequence). Here the CDR3 reads CALWEVTMGKKIKVF. The CDR3 nucleotides read TGTGCCTTGTGGGAGGTGACTATGGGCAAAAAAATAAAGGTATTT.

Notes on this clone: The identical CDR3 is also encoded by other nucleotide sequences in the sample. The rearrangement links TRGV9 to TRGJ1 or TRGJ2. Here the J gene came from matching the DNA to germline, since TCRdb omits it. Germline CDR1 is GITISATS and CDR2 is ISYDGTV (reference sequence). Germline trimming cut 2 bases from V and 4 bases from J; bases unmatched to any gene: 5. The CDR3 is 13 amino acids. CDR3 protein: CALWEAYYYKKLF. The CDR3 DNA reads TGTGCCTTGTGGGAGGCCTACTATTATAAGAAACTCTTT.

This clone was seen only once. The junction does not match germline at one end; this may be a read error. The sample contains more than one DNA sequence encoding this CDR3. The chain couples TRGV9 to TRGJ1 or TRGJ2. The J gene is not listed in TCRdb, so it was assigned here from a DNA match to germline. The CDR3 is 13 amino acids. Germline V CDR1 and CDR2: GITISATS, ISYDGTV (reference sequence). The CDR3 reads CALWERYYYKKLF. CDR3 nucleotide sequence: TGCGCCTTGTGGGAGAGATATTATTATAAGAAACTCTTT.

J is TRGJ1 or TRGJ2 and V is TRGV2. TCRdb lists no J gene, so it was determined here by aligning the DNA to germline. The CDR3 contains 13 residues. The trim removed 0 bases at V and 3 bases at J, leaving 2 bases unmatched. Germline-derived CDR1 and CDR2 are EGSNGY and YDSYNSKV. CDR3 sequence reads: CATWDGRYYKKLF. The CDR3 DNA reads TGTGCCACCTGGGACGGGCGTTATTATAAGAAACTCTTT.

About this clone itself: Distinct nucleotide sequences in the sample also encode this CDR3. The V gene reported is TRGV9; the J gene is uncalled. CDR3 size: 14 residues. CDR1 is GITISATS and CDR2 is ISYDGTV in the germline V gene (reference sequence). CDR3 loop: CALWEGLGKKIKVF. The CDR3 DNA reads as TGTGCCTTGTGGGAGGGGTTGGGCAAAAAAATAAAGGTATTT.

A note on this clone: A far larger clone differs by one base, so this is likely a read error. This chain connects TRGV9 to TRGJP. TCRdb supplies no J gene; here it was assigned by aligning the nucleotide sequence to germline. This CDR3 region has 16 residues. Looked up from germline, CDR1 is GITISATS and CDR2 is ISYDGTV (reference sequence). The CDR3 reads CALWEVQKLGKKIKVF. In nucleotides, the CDR3 is TGTGCCTTGTGGGAGGTGCAAAAGTTGGGCAAAAAAATCAAGGTATTT.

Of note for this clone: At the DNA level, this CDR3 is encoded by other sequences in the same sample as well. The CDR3 DNA reads as TGTGCCTTGTGGGAGGTGCTAGGCAAAAAAATCAAGGTATTT. It specifies CALWEVLGKKIKVF. V gene TRGV9 combines with J gene TRGJP. As TCRdb names no J gene, one was assigned here on the basis of a DNA match to germline. The CDR3 has 14 residues. J lost 13 bases, V lost 0 bases, and 3 bases had no gene match. Germline assignment: CDR1 GITISATS and CDR2 ISYDGTV (reference sequence).

As regards this clone: Different DNA sequences within this sample yield the same CDR3. The rearrangement uses TRGV9 and TRGJP. No J gene is reported in TCRdb; it was inferred here by comparing the DNA with germline. V shed 0 bases, J shed 6 bases, and the junction held 5 bases outside the gene matches. Germline V gene lookup returns CDR1 GITISATS and CDR2 ISYDGTV (reference sequence). The length of the CDR3 is 17 residues. The chain's CDR3 is CALWEVRRELGKKIKVF. For the CDR3, the DNA is TGTGCCTTGTGGGAGGTGAGGCGAGAGTTGGGCAAAAAAATCAAGGTATTT.